These 11 T cell receptor beta chains were all obtained from the same sample, sequenced in a study of blood T cell repertoires in COVID-19. Data came from immunoSEQ multiplex PCR; TCRdb stores just in-frame clones and leaves some out. Here the sample spans around 25,000 clones, around 90% being singletons. The sequencing input was peripheral blood. The receptors originated from a woman aged 45-59 years with active COVID-19.

The J gene is TRBJ2-1, the V gene TRBV19; TRBD2 matches at 8 bases. This CDR3 has 18 residues. Germline loops: CDR1 LNHDA, CDR2 SQIVND (reference sequence). V dropped 4 bases and J dropped 0; count of bases not matched to a gene: 11. The CDR3 DNA follows: TGTGCCAGTAGTACCGGCATAACTAGCGGCAGCTCCTACAATGAGCAGTTCTTC. It is translated as CASSTGITSGSSYNEQFF. The full variable domain, completed using reference TRBV19 and TRBJ2-1, is DGGITQSPKYLFRKEGQNVTLSCEQNLNHDAMYWYRQDPGQGLRLIYYSQIVNDFQKGDIAEGYSVSREKKESFPLTVTSAQKNPTAFYLCASSTGITSGSSYNEQFFGPGTRLTVL.

The CDR3 loop reads CAWSVVQGEKLFF. The CDR3 coding sequence is TGTGCCTGGAGTGTGGTCCAGGGAGAAAAACTGTTTTTT. The chain carries TRBV30 and TRBJ1-4; maybe TRBD1 (5 bases). V lost 0 bases and J lost 8, with 10 bases in between. The CDR3 totals 13 residues. CDR1 is GTSNPN and CDR2 is SVGIG in the germline V gene (reference sequence). Variable domain in full (rest from reference TRBV30 and TRBJ1-4): SQTIHQWPATLVQPVGSPLSLECTVEGTSNPNLYWYRQAAGRGLQLLFYSVGIGQISSEVPQNLSASRPQDRQFILSSKKLLLSDSGFYLCAWSVVQGEKLFFGSGTQLSVL.

The chain recombines TRBV18 with TRBJ2-7, with D perhaps TRBD1 (5 bases). Trimming took off 3 bases at V and 4 bases at J, with 10 bases between the two ends. The CDR3 is 13 amino acids. Germline CDR1 KGHSH, CDR2 LQKENI. The CDR3 reads CASSPFSGYEQYF. CDR3 nucleotides: TGTGCCAGCTCACCCTTTTCAGGGTACGAGCAGTACTTC. Based on the CDR3 plus reference TRBV18 and TRBJ2-7, the full variable domain is NAGVMQNPRHLVRRRGQEARLRCSPMKGHSHVYWYRQLPEEGLKFMVYLQKENIIDESGMPKERFSAEFPKEGPSILRIQQVVRGDSAAYFCASSPFSGYEQYFGPGTRLTVT.

This chain uses TRBV30 with TRBJ1-2, with D unresolved. The germline V and J ends were trimmed by 0 bases and 6 bases, with 5 bases remaining between them. CDR3 length: 11 residues. Germline V gives CDR1 GTSNPN, CDR2 SVGIG (reference sequence). The CDR3 here is CAWSVLDGYTF. The CDR3 region has the DNA TGTGCCTGGAGTGTACTGGATGGCTACACCTTC.

This CDR3 is CASSLPAGNGDTQYF. DNA for the CDR3: TGCGCCAGCAGCTTGCCAGCGGGGAATGGAGATACGCAGTATTTT. The chain carries TRBV5-1 and TRBJ2-3; 7 bases are a match to TRBD2. CDR3 length equals 15 residues. With 1 base clipped from V and 5 bases from J, the junction kept 7 bases outside the gene matches. Germline CDR1 is SGHRS and CDR2 is YFSETQ.

The V and J genes are TRBV5-1 and TRBJ2-2, with D unclear. Trimming shortened V by 2 bases and J by 3 bases, and 5 bases separated the two germline ends. The germline CDR1 and CDR2 sequences are SGHRS and YFSETQ. CDR3 length: 13 amino acids. The CDR3 nucleotides read TGCGCCAGCAGCTTATCGGACACCGGGGAGCTGTTTTTT. It codes for CASSLSDTGELFF.

The chain employs TRBV27 and TRBJ2-6; 8 bases fit TRBD2. The germline V gene encodes CDR1 MNHEY and CDR2 SMNVEV (reference sequence). The CDR3 has 20 amino acids. Unmatched junction bases numbered 16, after V lost 6 bases and J lost 0 bases. The chain's CDR3 is CASSEIHGLATDSGANVLTF. CDR3 coding DNA: TGTGCCAGCAGCGAGATCCACGGACTAGCCACCGACTCTGGGGCCAACGTCCTGACTTTC. Full variable domain (rest looked up from reference TRBV27 and TRBJ2-6): EAQVTQNPRYLITVTGKKLTVTCSQNMNHEYMSWYRQDPGLGLRQIYYSMNVEVTDKGDVPEGYKVSRKEKRNFPLILESPSPNQTSLYFCASSEIHGLATDSGANVLTFGAGSRLTVL.

This sequence joins TRBV18 and TRBJ2-7, with 9 bases identical to TRBD1. The germline gives CDR1 KGHSH, CDR2 LQKENI. This CDR3 is built from 15 residues. V shed 0 bases, J shed 7 bases, and the junction held 7 bases outside the gene matches. CDR3 loop: CASSPPGQGLGEQYF. For the CDR3, the DNA is TGTGCCAGCTCACCACCGGGACAGGGATTGGGGGAGCAGTACTTC.

V and J are TRBV6-5 and TRBJ1-2; D uncertain. V gave up 6 bases and J gave up 0 bases, with 14 bases separating them. Per the germline V gene, CDR1 is MNHEY and CDR2 is SVGAGI. CDR3 length: 15 residues. For the CDR3, the DNA is TGTGCCAGCAGACCCCCCGCCGTAGCTAACTATGGCTACACCTTC. It translates to CASRPPAVANYGYTF.

The count of this clone is one. The gene calls are TRBV29-1 and TRBJ2-3; 8 bases agree with TRBD1. Germline CDR1 is SQVTM and CDR2 is ANQGSEA. Trimming cost V 7 bases and J 0 bases; bases outside gene matches: 9. The CDR3 extends over 15 amino acids. Here the CDR3 reads CSAAMTGESTDTQYF. The DNA for the CDR3 is TGCAGCGCCGCCATGACAGGGGAGAGCACAGATACGCAGTATTTT.

The chain has TRBV27 and TRBJ2-7; 10 bases line up with TRBD1. V was pared by 2 bases and J by 3 bases, with 4 bases of the junction left unmatched. Germline CDR1 is MNHEY and CDR2 is SMNVEV (reference sequence). CDR3 length: 15 residues. CDR3 loop: CASSLRTGGYYEQYF. The CDR3 DNA sequence: TGTGCCAGCAGTTTACGGACAGGGGGGTACTACGAGCAGTACTTC.